This T cell receptor beta chain was sequenced in a study of T cells in Graves' hyperthyroidism and ophthalmopathy (dated by TCRdb to between 2019 and 2020). Background on the whole study: Peripheral blood was sampled at the time of initial diagnosis, prior to any treatment. A discovery cohort of approximately 97 patients, 43 with Graves' ophthalmopathy and about 58 with stable Graves' hyperthyroidism, was used to find distinguishing TCR V-J signatures. Prospective prediction of ophthalmopathy was tested in an independent validation cohort of 18 to 20 hyperthyroidism patients and some 17 patients who later progressed to ophthalmopathy. The approximately 90 discovery patients were divided at random into training and test sets in a 7:3 ratio. In addition, the study compared T-cell repertoires in thyroid tissue and in blood from several Graves' hyperthyroidism patients. After sampling, hyperthyroidism patients received methimazole starting at 30 mg daily, and ophthalmopathy patients received high-dose intravenous methylprednisolone. According to the paper, TCR Vbeta CDR3 sequencing was carried out on 135 peripheral blood samples, which came from approximately 41 ophthalmopathy, around 75 hyperthyroidism and some 17 progressor patients. The paper's findings and limits, for the study overall: Sample size was not statistically predetermined, and investigators were not blinded to group allocation. Most expanded thyroid clonotypes (frequency above 0.001) were also detected in blood, a finding suggesting that blood repertoires may reflect thyroid immune responses. Ophthalmopathy was separated from stable hyperthyroidism by a 13 V-J signature model, with approximately 90% sensitivity and approximately 81% specificity obtained in cross-validation and 80%/75% obtained in testing. In validation, progression to ophthalmopathy was predicted by the model with 55% to 71% sensitivity and just over 72% specificity, a median of about 6.8 months before onset.

Amplification of TCR beta CDR3 regions was carried out from RNA transcripts. The first round of RT-PCR for the TCR CDR3 was performed with the HTBI primer set and the Qiagen OneStep RT-PCR kit. Libraries were constructed in a second round of multiplex PCR, after which size selection and purification were performed. Sequencing of the libraries was done on an Illumina HiSeq2000 using paired-end 100 bp reads. The published analysis was carried out like this. Raw data were processed with SOAPnuke, discarding reads with adapters, uncalled bases, mean Phred below 15, or no exact constant-primer or identifier match. COPE v1.2.5 was used to merge the high-quality paired reads, and each unique nucleotide sequence was defined as a clonotype. MiTCR v1.1 was used to align the clonotypes against IMGT TRBV, TRBD and TRBJ reference segments. Analysis was restricted to V-J combinations with a frequency above 0.0001, which covered 98% to 99.2% of repertoires. A TCS score was defined as the ratio between F50 (clonal expansion) and ExV (chaos), using BLOSUM62-based TCRdist between CDR3 peptides within each V-J. Welch's t-statistics and random forest reduced fewer than 550 V-J features to 13, which were used in a naive Bayes classifier (R e1071). TCRdb ran its own pipeline on the public reads, namely fastp trimming at Q25 and MiXCR clone calling, and kept in-frame beta chains. One record per CDR3 amino acid sequence lists the most common genes and DNA. TCRdb assigned the V and J calls; the authors' analysis was not used. In all, the sample holds about 740,000 distinct CDR3 sequences, and less than 15% of those were seen once. Roughly 10% of the sample comes from the top ten.

CDR3 length: 15 amino acids, cysteine to phenylalanine. Only the CDR3 portion is preserved as DNA: 45 bases, with reading frame beginning at the first base. Trimming costs V 0 bases and J 5 bases, and their ends lie 13 bases apart. Per the germline V gene (reference sequence), MNHEY is the CDR1 and SMNVEV is the CDR2. In the case of this clonotype: Its antigen specificity is not known. No base-level quality is on record; no much larger clone is a single base apart.

Stable Graves' hyperthyroidism was defined as the absence of progression to ophthalmopathy over 18 months of follow-up. Hyperthyroidism patients were newly diagnosed, had a disease duration of under 2 months, and were aged 18 to 65 years. Exclusion was applied to patients with uncontrolled infections, other autoimmune diseases, pregnancy or lactation. Diagnoses relied on clinical symptoms, serum thyroxine and TRAb, thyroid ultrasound and orbital computed tomography. Ficoll-Paque density gradient centrifugation was used to isolate PBMCs from about 9 ml of fresh peripheral blood. Total RNA was extracted using Trizol reagent, and RNA quality was assessed on an Agilent 2100 Bioanalyzer.

Sequenced material: blood. The sequence is built from TRBV27 and TRBJ2-5, with TRBD2 tentatively as D gene (6 bases match). The TCR was taken from a woman in her late teens or twenties with Graves' hyperthyroidism. The DNA sequence follows: TGTGCCAGCAGTTTATCTTCCGGGGGTCGGGAGACCCAGTACTTC. It translates to CASSLSSGGRETQYF.